A single sample is the source of the 11 T cell receptor beta chains below, sequenced in a study of T cells in women clearing cervical HPV infection. Clones were sequenced by immunoSEQ multiplex PCR, and TCRdb holds only the in-frame ones, with some missing. The data show around 30,000 clones, and the top ten clones hold 3% to 3.5%. The sample taken for sequencing was blood buffy coat. Receptor source: a woman between 18 and 75 years old with a cervical HPV16 infection that either progressed to CIN3+ or cleared (not recorded which).

Comments on this clone: Coverage ceases 3 residues before the CDR3 finishes, and the germline J gene fills in the end. The chain combines TRBV19 with TRBJ1-6; no definite D call. V gave up 3 bases and J gave up 3 bases, with 9 bases separating them. Germline V gene sequence: CDR1 LNHDA, CDR2 SQIVND (reference sequence). The CDR3 totals 15 residues. Incomplete CDR3 DNA: TGTGCCAGTAGTATGCTCAGGAACTATAATTCACCC. This codes for CASSMLRNYNSP. In full, the CDR3 reads CASSMLRNYNSPLHF.

Concerning this clone itself: The read ends 3 residues early relative to the CDR3; the germline J gene fills the gap. V is TRBV10-1 and J is TRBJ2-7; TRBD1 matches 8 bases. J gave up 3 bases and V 5 bases, and 6 bases lay outside the gene matches. Germline assignment: CDR1 WNHNN and CDR2 SYGVQD (reference sequence). The CDR3 is 14 residues long. The part of the CDR3 DNA that was read is TGCGCCAGCAGTCACCGGGACAGGAACTACGAG. Amino acids: CASSHRDRNYE. The entire CDR3 protein is CASSHRDRNYEQYF.

As for this clone: The sequence runs out 3 residues before the end of the CDR3; the remainder is reconstructed from the germline J gene. V gene TRBV7-4 combines with J gene TRBJ1-6; TRBD1 is a possible D gene (6 bases). The germline V gene encodes CDR1 SGHVT and CDR2 SQSDAQ. Trimming cost V 8 bases and J 7 bases, with 15 bases left between them. The CDR3 contains 14 residues. CDR3 amino acids: CASPPGHENSPLHF. CDR3 bases read: TGTGCCAGCCCCCCGGGACACGAAAATTCACCC.

With regard to this clone: The read stops 3 residues short of the end of the CDR3; the missing end is completed from the germline J gene. The rearrangement uses TRBV20-1 and TRBJ1-1; D is undetermined. Between the trimmed V and J ends, which lost 7 bases and 1 base, there was a span of 10 bases. CDR1 is DFQATT, CDR2 SNEGSKA, per germline (reference sequence). This CDR3 contains 12 residues. Incomplete CDR3 DNA: TGCAGTGTTGTAGGCGGGAACACTGAA. The encoded protein is CSVVGGNTE. The entire CDR3 protein reads CSVVGGNTEAFF.

As to this clone: The read ends 3 residues early relative to the CDR3; the germline J gene fills the gap. The chain has TRBV19 and TRBJ1-1; D is perhaps TRBD1 (6 bases). CDR1 LNHDA and CDR2 SQIVND come from the germline V gene (reference sequence). The CDR3 has 16 amino acids. CDR3 DNA (partial): TGTGCCAGTAGTATAGGGGCAGGGGCGATCAAAGAGACA. Translation gives CASSIGAGAIKET. The complete CDR3 sequence is CASSIGAGAIKETAFF.

In the case of this clone: The read ends 3 residues early relative to the CDR3; the germline J gene fills the gap. The V gene is TRBV7-9, the J gene TRBJ2-7; the match to TRBD2 covers 8 bases. Trimming removed 6 bases from V and 0 bases from J; junction bases left unmatched: 7. CDR1 and CDR2 (germline): SEHNR, FQNEAQ (reference sequence). The CDR3 contains 15 residues. The covered CDR3 bases are TGTGCCAGCAGTCCCCGGGGGGGGCTCTCCTACGAG. Translating gives CASSPRGGLSYE. The full CDR3 protein reads CASSPRGGLSYEQYF.

A word on this clone: Read sequence stops 3 residues before the CDR3 end, and the germline J gene provides the missing end. This rearrangement joins TRBV29-1 to TRBJ1-1; 9 nucleotides line up with TRBD1. The CDR3 length is 14 residues. Looked up from germline, CDR1 is SQVTM and CDR2 is ANQGSEA. V was pared by 7 bases and J by 4 bases, with 10 bases of the junction left unmatched. The CDR3 reads CSAWGQGEVTEAFF. Partial CDR3 DNA: TGCAGCGCCTGGGGACAGGGCGAAGTCACTGAA.

Regarding this clone: Read sequence stops 3 residues before the CDR3 end, and the germline J gene provides the missing end. The V call is TRBV5-5, the J call TRBJ1-4; D is undetermined. CDR1 SGHKS and CDR2 YYEKEE come from the germline V gene (reference sequence). Deletions cut 1 base from V and 5 bases from J, with 9 bases between. The CDR3 extends over 14 amino acids. Partial CDR3 DNA: TGTGCCAGCAGCTTGCTCCAGTCAAATGAAAAA. Protein: CASSLLQSNEK. The whole CDR3 sequence reads CASSLLQSNEKLFF.

Turning to this clone: The junction and the germline gene differ at one end; a read error may be behind it. The DNA ends 3 residues before the CDR3 does, and the rest of the CDR3 is filled in from the germline J gene. The chain uses TRBV7-2 and TRBJ2-1; D might be TRBD1 or TRBD2, each matching 7 bases. CDR3 length: 16 residues. CDR1 and CDR2 from the germline V gene are SGHTA and FQGNSA. This chain's CDR3 is CASNLAGGASYNEQFF. CDR3 DNA (partial): TGTGCCAGCAACTTAGCAGGGGGGGCTTCCTACAATGAG.

Remarks on this clone: Read coverage stops 3 residues before the CDR3 terminus; the germline J gene supplies the remainder. The chain employs TRBV5-1 and TRBJ1-2; 9 bases are a match to TRBD1. V shed 7 bases and J 4 bases; nucleotides not matched to a gene: 17. The germline gives CDR1 SGHRS, CDR2 YFSETQ. This CDR3 spans 17 amino acids. CDR3 sequence reads: CASGPSDRGRAGYGYTF. The part of the CDR3 DNA that was read is TGCGCCAGCGGGCCCTCCGACAGGGGGAGGGCCGGCTATGGC.

On this clone itself: The CDR3 is cut off 3 residues early in the read; its end comes from the germline J gene. The chain carries TRBV4-2 and TRBJ1-1; D gene unclear. V was pared by 7 bases and J by 3 bases, with 18 bases between. CDR3 length equals 15 residues. Germline CDR1 and CDR2: LGHNA and YNFKEQ. The CDR3 here is CASTPLPRVDTEAFF. The DNA read from the CDR3 is TGTGCCAGCACCCCATTGCCGAGGGTGGACACTGAA.